The clone carrying this T cell receptor beta chain was picked up a small number of times. What it binds is unknown. The data derive from a study of response to subunit inactivated influenza vaccine. Study conclusions and caveats: Few new T cells, the authors suggested, are recruited by each seasonal influenza vaccination.

TCRdb re-analysed the RT-PCR reads in MiXCR, keeping a single row per CDR3 protein. The table has 500,000 to 600,000 distinct CDR3 sequences, 14% seen once; the top ten hold 8.5% to 14%. Source: PBMCs from blood, taken roughly 12 days after vaccination. The clonotype originates from a man aged 45-65 years who received an inactivated influenza vaccine.

The CDR3 is CAISGGLAGDYSYNEQFF. Written as DNA, the CDR3 is TGTGCCATCAGTGGGGGACTAGCGGGAGACTACTCCTACAATGAGCAGTTCTTC. The V call is TRBV10-3, the J call TRBJ2-1; 14 bases line up with TRBD2. V lost 4 bases to trimming and J lost 0 bases; unmatched junction nucleotides: 5. The germline V gene encodes CDR1 ENHRY and CDR2 SYGVKD. The CDR3 extends over 18 amino acids.